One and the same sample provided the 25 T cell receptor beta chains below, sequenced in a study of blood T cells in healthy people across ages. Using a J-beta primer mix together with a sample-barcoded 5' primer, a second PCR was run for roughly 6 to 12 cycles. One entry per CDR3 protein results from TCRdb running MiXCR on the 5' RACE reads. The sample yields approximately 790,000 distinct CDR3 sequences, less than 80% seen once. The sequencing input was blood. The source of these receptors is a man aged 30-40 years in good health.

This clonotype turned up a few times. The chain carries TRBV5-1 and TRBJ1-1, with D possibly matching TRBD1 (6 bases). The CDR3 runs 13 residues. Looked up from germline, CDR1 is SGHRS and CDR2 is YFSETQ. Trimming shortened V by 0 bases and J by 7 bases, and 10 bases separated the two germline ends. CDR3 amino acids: CASSLAGTHEAFF. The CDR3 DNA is TGCGCCAGCAGCTTGGCCGGGACACATGAAGCTTTCTTT.

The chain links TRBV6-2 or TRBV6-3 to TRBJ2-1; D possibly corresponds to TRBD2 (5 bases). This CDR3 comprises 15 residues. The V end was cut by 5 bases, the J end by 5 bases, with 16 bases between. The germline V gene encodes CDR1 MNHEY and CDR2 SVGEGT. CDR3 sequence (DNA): TGTGCCAGCAGTCCGAGAGGGTTACGGAACAATGAGCAGTTCTTC. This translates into CASSPRGLRNNEQFF.

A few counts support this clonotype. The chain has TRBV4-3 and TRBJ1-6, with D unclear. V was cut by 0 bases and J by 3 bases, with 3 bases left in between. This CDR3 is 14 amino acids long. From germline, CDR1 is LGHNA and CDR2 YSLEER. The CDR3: CASSQDRYNSPLHF. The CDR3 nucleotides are TGCGCCAGCAGCCAAGATCGCTATAATTCACCCCTCCACTTT.

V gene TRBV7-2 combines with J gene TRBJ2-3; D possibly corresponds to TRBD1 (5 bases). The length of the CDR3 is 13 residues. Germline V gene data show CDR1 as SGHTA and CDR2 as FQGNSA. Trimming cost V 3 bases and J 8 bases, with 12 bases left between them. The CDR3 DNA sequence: TGTGCCAGCAGCTTGGGATCCCAGGGTACGCAGTATTTT. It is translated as CASSLGSQGTQYF.

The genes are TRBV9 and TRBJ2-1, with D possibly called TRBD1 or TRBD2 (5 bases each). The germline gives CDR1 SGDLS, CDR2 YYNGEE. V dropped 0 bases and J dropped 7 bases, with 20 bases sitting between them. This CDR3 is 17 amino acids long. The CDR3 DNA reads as TGTGCCAGCAGCGTAGGCATGGGGACCCGGTTGGGGAATGAGCAGTTCTTC. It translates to CASSVGMGTRLGNEQFF. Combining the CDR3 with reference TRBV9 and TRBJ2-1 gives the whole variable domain DSGVTQTPKHLITATGQRVTLRCSPRSGDLSVYWYQQSLDQGLQFLIQYYNGEERAKGNILERFSAQQFPDLHSELNLSSLELGDSALYFCASSVGMGTRLGNEQFFGPGTRLTVL.

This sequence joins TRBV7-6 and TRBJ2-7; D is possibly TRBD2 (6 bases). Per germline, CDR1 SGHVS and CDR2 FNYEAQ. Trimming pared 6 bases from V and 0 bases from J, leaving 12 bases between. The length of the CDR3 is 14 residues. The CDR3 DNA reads TGTGCCAGCAGTCTTCGGGGGAACTCCTACGAGCAGTACTTC. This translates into CASSLRGNSYEQYF.

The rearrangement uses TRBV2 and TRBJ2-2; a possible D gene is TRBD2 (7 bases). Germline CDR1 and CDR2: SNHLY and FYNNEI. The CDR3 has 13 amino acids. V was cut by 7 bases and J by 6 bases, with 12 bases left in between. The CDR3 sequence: CASKRGGPGELFF. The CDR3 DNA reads TGTGCCAGCAAAAGGGGGGGGCCCGGGGAGCTGTTTTTT.

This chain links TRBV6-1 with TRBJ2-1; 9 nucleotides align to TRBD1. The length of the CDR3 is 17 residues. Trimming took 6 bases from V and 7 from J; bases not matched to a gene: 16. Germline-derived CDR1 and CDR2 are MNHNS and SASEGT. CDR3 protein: CASSQLVDGTGINEQFF. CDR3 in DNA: TGTGCCAGCAGCCAGCTTGTAGACGGGACAGGGATTAATGAGCAGTTCTTC.

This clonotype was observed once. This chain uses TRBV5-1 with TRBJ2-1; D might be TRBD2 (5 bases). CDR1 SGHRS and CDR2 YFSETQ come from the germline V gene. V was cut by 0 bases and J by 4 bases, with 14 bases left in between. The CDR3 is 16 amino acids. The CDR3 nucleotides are TGCGCCAGCAGCTTGGCCACGCGGGTGAGGTACAATGAGCAGTTCTTC. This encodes CASSLATRVRYNEQFF.

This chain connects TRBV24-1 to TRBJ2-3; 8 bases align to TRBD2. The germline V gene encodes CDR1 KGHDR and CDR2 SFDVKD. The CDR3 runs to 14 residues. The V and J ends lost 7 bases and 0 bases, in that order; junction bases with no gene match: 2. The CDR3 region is CATRAGGSTDTQYF. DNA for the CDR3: TGTGCCACCAGGGCGGGGGGCAGCACAGATACGCAGTATTTT.

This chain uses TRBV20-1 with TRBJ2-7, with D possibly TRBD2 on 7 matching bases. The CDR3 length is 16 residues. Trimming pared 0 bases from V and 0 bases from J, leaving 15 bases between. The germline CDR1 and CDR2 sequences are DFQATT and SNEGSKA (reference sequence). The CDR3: CSAREGGAIRSYEQYF. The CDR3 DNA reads TGCAGTGCTAGAGAGGGGGGGGCAATCCGCTCCTACGAGCAGTACTTC.

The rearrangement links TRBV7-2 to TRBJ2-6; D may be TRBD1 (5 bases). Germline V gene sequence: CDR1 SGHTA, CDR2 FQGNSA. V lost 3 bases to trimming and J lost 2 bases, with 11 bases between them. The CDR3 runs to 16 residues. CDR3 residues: CASSLTRVAGANVLTF. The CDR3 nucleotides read TGTGCCAGCAGCTTGACCAGGGTAGCTGGGGCCAACGTCCTGACTTTC.

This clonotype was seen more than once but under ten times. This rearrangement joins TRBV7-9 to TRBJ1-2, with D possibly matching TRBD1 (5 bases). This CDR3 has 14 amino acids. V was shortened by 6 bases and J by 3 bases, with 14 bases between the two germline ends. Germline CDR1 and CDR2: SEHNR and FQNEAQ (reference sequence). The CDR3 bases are TGTGCCAGCAGTCGAGGGACCGCAGACTATGGCTACACCTTC. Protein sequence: CASSRGTADYGYTF.

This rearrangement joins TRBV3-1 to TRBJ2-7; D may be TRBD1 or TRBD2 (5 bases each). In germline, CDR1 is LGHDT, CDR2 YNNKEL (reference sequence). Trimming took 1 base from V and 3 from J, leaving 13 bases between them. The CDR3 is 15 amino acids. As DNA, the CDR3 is TGTGCCAGCAGCCAAGCTCTTGGGGGTTTCTACGAGCAGTACTTC. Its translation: CASSQALGGFYEQYF.

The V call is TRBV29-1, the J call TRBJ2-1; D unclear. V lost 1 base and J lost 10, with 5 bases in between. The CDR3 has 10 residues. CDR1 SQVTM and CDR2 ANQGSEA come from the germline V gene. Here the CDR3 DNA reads TGCAGCGTTGAAGTGGGAGAGCAGTTCTTC. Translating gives CSVEVGEQFF.

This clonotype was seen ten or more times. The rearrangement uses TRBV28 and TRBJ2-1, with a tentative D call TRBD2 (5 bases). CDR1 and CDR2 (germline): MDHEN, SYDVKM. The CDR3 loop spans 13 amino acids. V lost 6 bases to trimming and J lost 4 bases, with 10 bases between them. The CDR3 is CASSPPGYNEQFF. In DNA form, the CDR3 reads TGTGCCAGCAGCCCCCCGGGGTACAATGAGCAGTTCTTC.

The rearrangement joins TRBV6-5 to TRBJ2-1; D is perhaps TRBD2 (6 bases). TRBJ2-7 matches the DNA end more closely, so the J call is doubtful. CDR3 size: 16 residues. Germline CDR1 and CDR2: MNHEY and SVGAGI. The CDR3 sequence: CASSYVGRGLHNEQYF. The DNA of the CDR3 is TGTGCCAGCAGTTATGTGGGGCGGGGACTTCACAATGAGCAGTACTTC.

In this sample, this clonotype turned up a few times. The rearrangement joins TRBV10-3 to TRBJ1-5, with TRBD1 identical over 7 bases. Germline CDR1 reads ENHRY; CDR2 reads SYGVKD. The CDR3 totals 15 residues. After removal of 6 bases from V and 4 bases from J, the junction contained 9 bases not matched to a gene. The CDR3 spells CAISDTGTDNQPQHF. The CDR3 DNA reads TGTGCCATCAGCGATACCGGGACAGATAATCAGCCCCAGCATTTT.

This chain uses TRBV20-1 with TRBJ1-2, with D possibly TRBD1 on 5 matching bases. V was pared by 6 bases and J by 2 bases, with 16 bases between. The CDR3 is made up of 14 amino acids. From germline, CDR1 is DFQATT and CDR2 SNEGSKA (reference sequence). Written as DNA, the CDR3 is TGCAGTGCCTCGCTTTCGGCAGGGAACTATGGCTACACCTTC. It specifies CSASLSAGNYGYTF.

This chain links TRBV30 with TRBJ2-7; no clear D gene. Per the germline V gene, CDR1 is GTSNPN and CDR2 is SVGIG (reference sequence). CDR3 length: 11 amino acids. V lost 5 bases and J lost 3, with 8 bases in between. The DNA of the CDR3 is TGTGCCTGGGGGCTCTTCTACGAGCAGTACTTC. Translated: CAWGLFYEQYF.

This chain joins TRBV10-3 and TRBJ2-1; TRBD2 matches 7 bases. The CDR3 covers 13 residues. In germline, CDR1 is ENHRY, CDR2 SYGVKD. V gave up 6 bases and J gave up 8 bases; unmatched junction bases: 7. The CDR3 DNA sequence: TGTGCCATCAGCGTCGATAGCGGGTATGAGCAGTTCTTC. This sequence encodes CAISVDSGYEQFF.

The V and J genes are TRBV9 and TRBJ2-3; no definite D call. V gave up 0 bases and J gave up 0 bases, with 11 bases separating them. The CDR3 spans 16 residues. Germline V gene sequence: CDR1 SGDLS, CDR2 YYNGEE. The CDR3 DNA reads TGTGCCAGCAGCGTAGAGGGCCAGCCTAGCACAGATACGCAGTATTTT. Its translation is CASSVEGQPSTDTQYF. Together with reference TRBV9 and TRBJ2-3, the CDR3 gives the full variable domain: DSGVTQTPKHLITATGQRVTLRCSPRSGDLSVYWYQQSLDQGLQFLIQYYNGEERAKGNILERFSAQQFPDLHSELNLSSLELGDSALYFCASSVEGQPSTDTQYFGPGTRLTVL.

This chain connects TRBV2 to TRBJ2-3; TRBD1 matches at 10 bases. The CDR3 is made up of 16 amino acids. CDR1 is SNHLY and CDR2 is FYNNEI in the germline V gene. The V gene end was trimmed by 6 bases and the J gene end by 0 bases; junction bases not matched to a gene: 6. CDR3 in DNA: TGTGCCAGCAGCAAACGACAGGGGGCGAGCACAGATACGCAGTATTTT. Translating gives CASSKRQGASTDTQYF.

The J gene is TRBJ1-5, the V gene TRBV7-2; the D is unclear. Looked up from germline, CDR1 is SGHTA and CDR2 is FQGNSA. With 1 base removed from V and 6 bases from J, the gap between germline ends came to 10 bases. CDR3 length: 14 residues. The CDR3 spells CASSLGPGGQPQHF. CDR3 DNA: TGTGCCAGCAGCTTAGGGCCAGGAGGTCAGCCCCAGCATTTT.

CDR3 region: CASSRTSGGMNTGELFF. The CDR3, as DNA: TGCGCCAGCAGCCGAACTAGCGGGGGGATGAACACCGGGGAGCTGTTTTTT. The chain carries TRBV4-3 and TRBJ2-2; the match to TRBD2 covers 12 bases. The trim removed 4 bases at V and 1 base at J, leaving 4 bases unmatched. This CDR3 contains 17 residues. Germline assignment: CDR1 LGHNA and CDR2 YSLEER.